The clone carrying this T cell receptor beta chain came up a few times. Antigen specificity is unknown. Additional DNA sequences in this sample encode the identical CDR3. The entry originates in a study of brain T cells in children with intractable seizures. Study-wide results and caveats: Clones missing pre-surgery may reflect undersampling of that blood sample. HCMV serostatus was not known, and viral specificity came from CDR3 similarity only.

Sequenced by immunoSEQ multiplex PCR; TCRdb stores in-frame clones only, minus some. The data contain about 110,000 clones, 85% to 95% of them seen just once; the ten biggest clones take up 3.5% to 4.5%. The sequenced cases were selected for having the highest brain T cell transcript signatures. In germline, CDR1 is LGHNA, CDR2 YNFKEQ. CDR3 length: 13 amino acids. V shed 4 bases, J shed 3 bases, and the junction held 2 bases outside the gene matches. This chain connects TRBV4-2 to TRBJ2-7; 8 nucleotides line up with TRBD2. This clonotype was sampled from a boy under two years old with hemimegalencephaly and intractable seizures. Sequences were derived from peripheral blood, sampled at surgery. The CDR3 DNA follows: TGTGCCAGCAGCCCTACTAGCGGCTACGAGCAGTACTTC. This translates into CASSPTSGYEQYF.